One sample yielded the 16 T cell receptor beta chains listed below, sequenced in a study of blood T cell repertoires in COVID-19. Method: immunoSEQ multiplex PCR; TCRdb's copy keeps in-frame clones and lacks some. The top ten hold around 13% of the sample, which has some 160,000 clones, nearly 80% seen once. The material sequenced was peripheral blood. Receptor source: a woman over 75 with acute or convalescent COVID-19.

The V and J genes are TRBV30 and TRBJ1-2; 9 bases match TRBD1. The CDR3 contains 12 residues. Germline V gene sequence: CDR1 GTSNPN, CDR2 SVGIG (reference sequence). Losses at the gene ends were 5 bases for V and 6 bases for J; bases not matched to a gene: 4. The CDR3 sequence is CAWGTGMDGYTF. For the CDR3, the DNA is TGTGCCTGGGGGACAGGGATGGATGGCTACACCTTC.

V usage is TRBV6-5 and J usage is TRBJ1-1, with D maybe TRBD1 (5 bases). The germline V and J ends were trimmed by 4 bases and 5 bases, with 11 bases remaining between them. CDR1 is MNHEY, CDR2 SVGAGI, per germline. The CDR3 totals 13 residues. In nucleotides, the CDR3 is TGTGCCAGCAGTTGGGGCAGGTGGACTGAAGCTTTCTTT. Protein: CASSWGRWTEAFF.

The J gene is TRBJ1-6, the V gene TRBV5-8; 9 bases fit TRBD1. Trimming took 4 bases from V and 7 from J; bases not matched to a gene: 6. Germline loops: CDR1 SGHTS, CDR2 YDEGEE. The CDR3 has 15 residues. The CDR3 reads CASSLRQGGNSPLHF. CDR3 nucleotides: TGTGCCAGCAGCCTTAGACAGGGGGGGAATTCACCCCTCCACTTT.

V and J are TRBV6-2 or TRBV6-3 and TRBJ2-1; TRBD2 might be the D (6 bases). CDR3 length: 15 amino acids. V lost 2 bases to trimming and J lost 4 bases, with 12 bases between them. Germline loops: CDR1 MNHEY, CDR2 SVGEGT. The DNA for the CDR3 is TGTGCCAGCAGTTACAAAGCGGGCCTTTACAATGAGCAGTTCTTC. This codes for CASSYKAGLYNEQFF.

Points on this clone: Within the sample, other DNA sequences also encode this same CDR3. The chain uses TRBV7-8 and TRBJ2-1; D may be TRBD1 (6 bases). Germline V lookup: CDR1 SGHVS, CDR2 FQNEAQ. Trimming stripped 5 bases from V and 4 bases from J, with 9 bases between. This CDR3 contains 13 residues. DNA for the CDR3: TGTGCCAGCAGCCCTCAGGGGTACAATGAGCAGTTCTTC. It yields the protein CASSPQGYNEQFF.

This clone occurred a few times. The rearrangement links TRBV2 to TRBJ2-5, with a weak D call TRBD2 (6 bases). The V and J ends lost 4 bases and 1 base respectively, with 13 bases between them. CDR1 and CDR2 (germline): SNHLY, FYNNEI. The length of the CDR3 is 15 residues. CDR3 DNA sequence: TGTGCCAGCAGTGCAAACGCGGGATTCCAAGAGACCCAGTACTTC. This sequence encodes CASSANAGFQETQYF.

The rearrangement uses TRBV5-1 and TRBJ2-3, with 7 positions matching TRBD1. The J segment lost 0 bases and the V segment lost 4 bases, leaving 5 bases of the junction unmatched. CDR1 is SGHRS, CDR2 YFSETQ, per germline. This CDR3 region has 15 residues. The CDR3 loop reads CASSVGQYSTDTQYF. The CDR3 DNA reads as TGCGCCAGCAGCGTGGGACAGTACAGCACAGATACGCAGTATTTT.

In this sample, this clone turned up once. The chain joins TRBV7-9 to TRBJ1-5; TRBD1 is a possible D gene (6 bases). The V and J ends lost 2 bases and 3 bases respectively, with 14 bases between them. CDR3 length equals 16 residues. Germline-derived CDR1 and CDR2 are SEHNR and FQNEAQ (reference sequence). CDR3 bases: TGTGCCAGCAGCTTACAGGGGAGCAGGCCCAATCAGCCCCAGCATTTT. Translating gives CASSLQGSRPNQPQHF.

The chain carries TRBV5-6 and TRBJ1-6; D not resolved. CDR3 length: 14 amino acids. Between the trimmed V and J ends, which lost 6 bases and 9 bases, there was a span of 16 bases. Germline values: CDR1 SGHDT, CDR2 YYEEEE. The CDR3 is CASNPRGGTSPLHF. The CDR3 DNA reads as TGTGCCAGCAACCCCCGCGGTGGTACTTCACCCCTCCACTTT.

The chain has TRBV7-2 and TRBJ1-1; D is perhaps TRBD1 (6 bases). The CDR3 is 13 residues long. V lost 1 base and J lost 3, with 6 bases in between. Germline V gene lookup returns CDR1 SGHTA and CDR2 FQGNSA. The CDR3 reads CASSLDRDTEAFF. CDR3 nucleotide sequence: TGTGCCAGCAGCTTAGACAGGGACACTGAAGCTTTCTTT.

The rearrangement uses TRBV30 and TRBJ2-2; TRBD1 matches at 7 bases. The CDR3 is made up of 13 amino acids. Losses at the gene ends were 3 bases for V and 5 bases for J; bases not matched to a gene: 3. CDR1 GTSNPN and CDR2 SVGIG come from the germline V gene (reference sequence). CDR3 sequence: CAWRDRPTGELFF. DNA for the CDR3: TGTGCCTGGAGGGACAGGCCTACCGGGGAGCTGTTTTTT.

This clone has just a few counts. The chain couples TRBV7-9 to TRBJ2-3; D is unclear. V was cut by 4 bases and J by 2 bases, with 13 bases left in between. The CDR3 spans 15 residues. Germline V gene data show CDR1 as SEHNR and CDR2 as FQNEAQ (reference sequence). CDR3 residues: CASSSRLSATDTQYF. The CDR3 nucleotides are TGTGCCAGCAGCTCCCGGTTAAGCGCCACAGATACGCAGTATTTT.

This clone was found a few times. The rearrangement links TRBV28 to TRBJ2-1, with no clear D. The CDR3 extends over 10 amino acids. Looked up from germline, CDR1 is MDHEN and CDR2 is SYDVKM. Trimming removed 7 bases at V and 8 bases at J, with 6 bases between. The CDR3 loop reads CASMRYEQFF. CDR3 DNA sequence: TGTGCCAGCATGCGGTATGAGCAGTTCTTC.

The table lists this clone with a count of one. The CDR3 DNA reads TGTGCCAGCACCAACCCAATGGGGAGCGGGGGTAGTGGTCAGCCCCAGCATTTT. The encoded protein is CASTNPMGSGGSGQPQHF. The chain links TRBV21-1 to TRBJ1-5. TRBV21-1 is a listed pseudogene. The CDR3 loop spans 18 amino acids.

This sequence joins TRBV6-6 and TRBJ1-1; no clear D. CDR1 and CDR2 (germline): MNHNY, SVGAGI (reference sequence). V dropped 6 bases and J dropped 4 bases, with 12 bases sitting between them. The CDR3 loop spans 13 amino acids. The CDR3 region is CASRQAGGTEAFF. In DNA, the CDR3 is TGTGCCAGCAGGCAGGCGGGTGGCACTGAAGCTTTCTTT.

The rearrangement uses TRBV29-1 and TRBJ2-5, with 8 bases matching TRBD2. The CDR3 covers 13 residues. Germline CDR1 is SQVTM and CDR2 is ANQGSEA. V trimming: 5 bases; J trimming: 6 bases; junction bases outside the gene matches: 8. CDR3 sequence: CSVSGGGTKTQYF. The CDR3 DNA reads TGCAGCGTTTCGGGGGGGGGCACGAAGACCCAGTACTTC.